This T cell receptor (beta chain) was captured in a study of OX40 agonist ivuxolimab in advanced cancers. Overall study: Antecedent anti-PD-1, anti-PD-L1 or anti-CTLA-4 therapy was permissible, with roughly 40% having received some.

The CDR3 has 15 amino acids. Germline lookup yields CDR1 PRHDT and CDR2 FYEKMQ (reference sequence). V lost 4 bases and J lost 0, with 9 bases in between. Autoimmune disease history or systemic immunosuppression meant exclusion. Sequenced by immunoSEQ multiplex PCR; TCRdb stores in-frame clones only, minus some. This repertoire shows about 55,000 clones, around 87% found once; its top ten account for about 12%. This sample comprised CD4+ or CD8+ T cells sorted from blood, obtained in a trial of the OX40 agonist ivuxolimab. V gene TRBV13 combines with J gene TRBJ1-4; D ambiguous. This receptor was identified in an adult with an advanced solid tumor such as melanoma, head and neck, liver or kidney cancer. The CDR3 loop reads CASSSYTATNEKLFF. In DNA, the CDR3 is TGTGCCAGCAGCTCGTATACCGCAACTAATGAAAAACTGTTTTTT. The full variable domain, rest sourced from reference TRBV13 and TRBJ1-4, is AAGVIQSPRHLIKEKRETATLKCYPIPRHDTVYWYQQGPGQDPQFLISFYEKMQSDKGSIPDRFSAQQFSDYHSELNMSSLELGDSALYFCASSSYTATNEKLFFGSGTQLSVL.